Following are 24 T cell receptor beta chains from one sample sequenced in a study of identical twins. TCRdb recomputed calls from the 5' RACE reads with MiXCR, one row per CDR3 protein. Counted here are under 450,000 distinct CDR3 sequences, approximately 18% occurring once; the ten biggest clones make up 12%. The sequenced material came from naive T cells sorted from blood. The receptors here all came from a man between 45 and 60 years old in good health.

The V call is TRBV7-8, the J call TRBJ1-1, with D possibly matching TRBD1 (6 bases). Germline assignment: CDR1 SGHVS and CDR2 FQNEAQ. Trimming pared 5 bases from V and 5 bases from J, leaving 18 bases between. This CDR3 has 15 amino acids. CDR3 in amino acids: CASSLGVQTGTEAFF. In DNA form, the CDR3 reads TGTGCCAGCAGCCTGGGGGTCCAAACAGGGACTGAAGCTTTCTTT.

This clonotype was counted a few times. The genes are TRBV30 and TRBJ1-5; weak D call: TRBD1 (5 bases). Trimming left V 2 bases short and J 7 bases short, with 12 bases between. Per the germline V gene, CDR1 is GTSNPN and CDR2 is SVGIG (reference sequence). CDR3 length: 13 amino acids. As DNA, the CDR3 is TGTGCCTGGAGTCCCGTTGGGGCGCAGCCCCAGCATTTT. The encoded protein is CAWSPVGAQPQHF.

The V gene is TRBV20-1, the J gene TRBJ1-6; D perhaps matches TRBD1 (5 bases). The V end was cut by 1 base, the J end by 9 bases, with 16 bases between. In germline, CDR1 is DFQATT, CDR2 SNEGSKA (reference sequence). The length of the CDR3 is 15 residues. The CDR3 region is CSARAIRQGGSPLHF. The CDR3 DNA sequence: TGCAGTGCTAGAGCCATCCGGCAGGGTGGTTCACCCCTCCACTTT.

This clonotype was detected ten times or more. The gene calls are TRBV15 and TRBJ2-6, with D unclear. The germline V gene encodes CDR1 LNHNV and CDR2 YYDKDF (reference sequence). The ends were cut back, 0 bases at V and 4 bases at J, with 4 bases in the middle. The length of the CDR3 is 14 residues. This CDR3 reads CATSRDLGANVLTF. In DNA, the CDR3 is TGTGCCACCAGCAGAGATTTGGGGGCCAACGTCCTGACTTTC. The whole variable domain, remainder taken from reference TRBV15 and TRBJ2-6, is DAMVIQNPRYQVTQFGKPVTLSCSQTLNHNVMYWYQQKSSQAPKLLFHYYDKDFNNEADTPDNFQSRRPNTSFCFLDIRSPGLGDTAMYLCATSRDLGANVLTFGAGSRLTVL.

Many counts were recorded for this clonotype. The J gene is TRBJ2-7, the V gene TRBV27, with D perhaps TRBD1 (5 bases). V lost 1 base to trimming and J lost 5 bases, with 9 bases between them. Looked up from germline, CDR1 is MNHEY and CDR2 is SMNVEV (reference sequence). This CDR3 is 13 amino acids long. The CDR3: CASSLFRAHEQYF. The CDR3, as DNA: TGTGCCAGCAGTTTATTCAGGGCCCACGAGCAGTACTTC.

The CDR3 sequence: CASSPGGQGGFPYEQYF. The DNA for the CDR3 is TGTGCCAGCAGCCCGGGGGGACAGGGAGGGTTCCCCTACGAGCAGTACTTC. The V call is TRBV7-9, the J call TRBJ2-7; TRBD1 matches at 9 bases. V trimming: 5 bases; J trimming: 2 bases; junction bases outside the gene matches: 13. CDR1 is SEHNR and CDR2 is FQNEAQ in the germline V gene (reference sequence). CDR3 length: 17 amino acids.

There are a few counts of this clonotype. The chain links TRBV20-1 to TRBJ2-3; TRBD2 matches at 8 bases. Per germline, CDR1 DFQATT and CDR2 SNEGSKA (reference sequence). The CDR3 spans 15 residues. The V segment lost 5 bases and the J segment 2 bases; nucleotides outside the gene matches: 9. CDR3 DNA sequence: TGCAGTGCTTTACTTACTAGCGGAATCACAGATACGCAGTATTTT. It is translated as CSALLTSGITDTQYF.

The rearrangement links TRBV7-8 to TRBJ2-7; D not resolved. The germline V and J ends were trimmed by 5 bases and 6 bases, with 8 bases remaining between them. Germline values: CDR1 SGHVS, CDR2 FQNEAQ. This CDR3 region has 11 residues. The CDR3 loop is CASSLQTEQYF. The CDR3 DNA reads TGTGCCAGCAGCCTGCAGACCGAGCAGTACTTC.

The rearrangement links TRBV20-1 to TRBJ2-1; 10 nucleotides line up with TRBD2. CDR3 length equals 14 residues. Trimming removed 3 bases from V and 8 bases from J; junction bases left unmatched: 7. The germline gives CDR1 DFQATT, CDR2 SNEGSKA (reference sequence). Written as DNA, the CDR3 is TGCAGTGCTAGCCGGAGTAGCGGGAGGTATGAGCAGTTCTTC. Translating it yields CSASRSSGRYEQFF.

This clonotype was counted many times. The chain uses TRBV10-3 and TRBJ2-3; 12 bases fit TRBD2. V lost 4 bases and J lost 1; bases outside the gene matches: 3. The CDR3 sequence is 16 residues long. Germline assignment: CDR1 ENHRY and CDR2 SYGVKD. The chain's CDR3 is CAISGLAGEGTDTQYF. As DNA, the CDR3 is TGTGCCATCAGTGGACTAGCGGGAGAGGGCACAGATACGCAGTATTTT.

This clonotype was observed many times. The chain joins TRBV6-2 or TRBV6-3 to TRBJ2-3; maybe TRBD2 (6 bases). Deletions cut 8 bases from V and 4 bases from J, with 16 bases between. This CDR3 has 14 amino acids. Germline CDR1 reads MNHEY; CDR2 reads SVGEGT. CDR3 DNA: TGTGCCAGCGCCGAGCAGGGAGGAGCAGATACGCAGTATTTT. Translation gives CASAEQGGADTQYF.

This clonotype came up a few times. The chain has TRBV4-3 and TRBJ2-7; perhaps TRBD1 as D (5 bases). Trimming left V 4 bases short and J 3 bases short, with 22 bases between. The CDR3 covers 17 residues. CDR1 is LGHNA and CDR2 is YSLEER in the germline V gene. The CDR3 is CASSPSLNQGLYYEQYF. CDR3 coding DNA: TGCGCCAGCAGCCCCTCACTAAACCAGGGCCTTTACTACGAGCAGTACTTC.

The chain uses TRBV5-6 and TRBJ1-6, with no clear D. The CDR3 is 13 amino acids. Trimming stripped 4 bases from V and 7 bases from J, with 9 bases between. Germline V gene lookup returns CDR1 SGHDT and CDR2 YYEEEE. CDR3 region: CASSAGSNSPLHF. CDR3 nucleotide sequence: TGTGCCAGCAGCGCTGGATCCAATTCACCCCTCCACTTT.

The genes are TRBV6-1 and TRBJ1-2; 7 nucleotides match TRBD1. J gave up 4 bases and V 5 bases, and 7 bases lay outside the gene matches. CDR3 size: 14 residues. CDR1 and CDR2 (germline): MNHNS, SASEGT. The CDR3 bases are TGTGCCAGCAGTCGCACAGGGGCACGCTATGGCTACACCTTC. Amino acid sequence: CASSRTGARYGYTF.

The chain couples TRBV7-7 to TRBJ2-1; a weak D match, TRBD2 (5 bases). Trimming cost V 1 base and J 9 bases, with 10 bases left between them. CDR1 is SSHAT, CDR2 FNYEAQ, per germline (reference sequence). There are 13 residues in the CDR3. The CDR3 loop is CASSLGELGEQFF. DNA of the CDR3: TGTGCCAGCAGCTTAGGGGAGTTGGGTGAGCAGTTCTTC.

V usage is TRBV20-1 and J usage is TRBJ2-3, with 12 positions matching TRBD2. CDR1 and CDR2 from the germline V gene are DFQATT and SNEGSKA (reference sequence). With 3 bases clipped from V and 0 bases from J, the junction kept 19 bases outside the gene matches. This CDR3 is built from 21 residues. CDR3 in DNA: TGCAGTGCTAGGGAGGGCGAGACTAGCGGGGGCCCACGTGCTAGCACAGATACGCAGTATTTT. Its translation is CSAREGETSGGPRASTDTQYF.

The chain has TRBV7-2 and TRBJ2-5, with D maybe TRBD1 (5 bases). V lost 0 bases and J 3 bases, leaving 11 bases between the germline ends. Germline V CDR1 and CDR2: SGHTA, FQGNSA. The CDR3 length is 15 residues. The CDR3 bases are TGTGCCAGCAGCTTAGCCATAACCAGGGAAGAGACCCAGTACTTC. It codes for CASSLAITREETQYF.

The rearrangement joins TRBV12-3 or TRBV12-4 to TRBJ1-1, with D unresolved. Between the trimmed V and J ends, which lost 7 bases and 4 bases, there was a span of 16 bases. This CDR3 spans 14 amino acids. The CDR3 spells CASTSGVISTEAFF. The CDR3, as DNA: TGTGCCAGCACCTCGGGCGTCATTAGCACTGAAGCTTTCTTT.

This clonotype turned up a few times. V and J are TRBV7-2 and TRBJ2-1, with D unresolved. The CDR3 has 14 amino acids. The V end was cut by 1 base, the J end by 3 bases, with 7 bases between. Germline assignment: CDR1 SGHTA and CDR2 FQGNSA. CDR3 residues: CASSLVQFYNEQFF. CDR3 sequence (DNA): TGTGCCAGCAGCTTAGTACAGTTCTACAATGAGCAGTTCTTC.

V usage is TRBV12-3 or TRBV12-4 and J usage is TRBJ1-3, with D uncertain. Trimming left V 5 bases short and J 0 bases short, with 8 bases between. This CDR3 has 14 residues. Written as DNA, the CDR3 is TGTGCCAGCAGTCCCCGGGGCTCTGGAAACACCATATATTTT. Residues: CASSPRGSGNTIYF.

In this sample, this clonotype turned up a few times. The V call is TRBV20-1, the J call TRBJ1-2, with 12 bases matching TRBD1. Germline CDR1 and CDR2: DFQATT and SNEGSKA (reference sequence). The length of the CDR3 is 16 residues. V was clipped by 2 bases and J by 1 base; unmatched bases: 5. The CDR3 loop is CSARPRDRGHNYGYTF. For the CDR3, the DNA is TGCAGTGCTAGACCACGGGACAGGGGGCATAACTATGGCTACACCTTC.

In its sample, this clonotype was seen a few times. With a much larger clone just one base away, this may be a read error. V usage is TRBV27 and J usage is TRBJ1-2; D is possibly TRBD1 (5 bases). The CDR3 consists of 13 residues. Germline assignment: CDR1 MNHEY and CDR2 SMNVEV (reference sequence). DNA of the CDR3: TGTGCCAGCAGTTTCCAGGGCTCCCTTGGCTACCCCTTC. Translation gives CASSFQGSLGYPF.

This clonotype appeared a few times. This rearrangement joins TRBV5-1 to TRBJ2-6; D tentatively reads TRBD1 or TRBD2 (5 bases each). The CDR3 extends over 15 amino acids. Per germline, CDR1 SGHRS and CDR2 YFSETQ. Trimming removed 7 bases from V and 1 base from J, with 12 bases in between. CDR3 DNA sequence: TGCGCCAGCGGTGAGGGGTCATCTGGGGCCAACGTCCTGACTTTC. Its protein is CASGEGSSGANVLTF. Using reference TRBV5-1 and TRBJ2-6 for the parts outside the CDR3, the full variable domain is KAGVTQTPRYLIKTRGQQVTLSCSPISGHRSVSWYQQTPGQGLQFLFEYFSETQRNKGNFPGRFSGRQFSNSRSEMNVSTLELGDSALYLCASGEGSSGANVLTFGAGSRLTVL.

The chain employs TRBV29-1 and TRBJ2-7; 7 bases are a match to TRBD2. Germline V gives CDR1 SQVTM, CDR2 ANQGSEA. This CDR3 contains 12 residues. The J segment lost 2 bases and the V segment lost 7 bases, leaving 5 bases of the junction unmatched. CDR3 nucleotides: TGCAGCGCCGCGCGGGGGACCTACGAGCAGTACTTC. It specifies CSAARGTYEQYF.